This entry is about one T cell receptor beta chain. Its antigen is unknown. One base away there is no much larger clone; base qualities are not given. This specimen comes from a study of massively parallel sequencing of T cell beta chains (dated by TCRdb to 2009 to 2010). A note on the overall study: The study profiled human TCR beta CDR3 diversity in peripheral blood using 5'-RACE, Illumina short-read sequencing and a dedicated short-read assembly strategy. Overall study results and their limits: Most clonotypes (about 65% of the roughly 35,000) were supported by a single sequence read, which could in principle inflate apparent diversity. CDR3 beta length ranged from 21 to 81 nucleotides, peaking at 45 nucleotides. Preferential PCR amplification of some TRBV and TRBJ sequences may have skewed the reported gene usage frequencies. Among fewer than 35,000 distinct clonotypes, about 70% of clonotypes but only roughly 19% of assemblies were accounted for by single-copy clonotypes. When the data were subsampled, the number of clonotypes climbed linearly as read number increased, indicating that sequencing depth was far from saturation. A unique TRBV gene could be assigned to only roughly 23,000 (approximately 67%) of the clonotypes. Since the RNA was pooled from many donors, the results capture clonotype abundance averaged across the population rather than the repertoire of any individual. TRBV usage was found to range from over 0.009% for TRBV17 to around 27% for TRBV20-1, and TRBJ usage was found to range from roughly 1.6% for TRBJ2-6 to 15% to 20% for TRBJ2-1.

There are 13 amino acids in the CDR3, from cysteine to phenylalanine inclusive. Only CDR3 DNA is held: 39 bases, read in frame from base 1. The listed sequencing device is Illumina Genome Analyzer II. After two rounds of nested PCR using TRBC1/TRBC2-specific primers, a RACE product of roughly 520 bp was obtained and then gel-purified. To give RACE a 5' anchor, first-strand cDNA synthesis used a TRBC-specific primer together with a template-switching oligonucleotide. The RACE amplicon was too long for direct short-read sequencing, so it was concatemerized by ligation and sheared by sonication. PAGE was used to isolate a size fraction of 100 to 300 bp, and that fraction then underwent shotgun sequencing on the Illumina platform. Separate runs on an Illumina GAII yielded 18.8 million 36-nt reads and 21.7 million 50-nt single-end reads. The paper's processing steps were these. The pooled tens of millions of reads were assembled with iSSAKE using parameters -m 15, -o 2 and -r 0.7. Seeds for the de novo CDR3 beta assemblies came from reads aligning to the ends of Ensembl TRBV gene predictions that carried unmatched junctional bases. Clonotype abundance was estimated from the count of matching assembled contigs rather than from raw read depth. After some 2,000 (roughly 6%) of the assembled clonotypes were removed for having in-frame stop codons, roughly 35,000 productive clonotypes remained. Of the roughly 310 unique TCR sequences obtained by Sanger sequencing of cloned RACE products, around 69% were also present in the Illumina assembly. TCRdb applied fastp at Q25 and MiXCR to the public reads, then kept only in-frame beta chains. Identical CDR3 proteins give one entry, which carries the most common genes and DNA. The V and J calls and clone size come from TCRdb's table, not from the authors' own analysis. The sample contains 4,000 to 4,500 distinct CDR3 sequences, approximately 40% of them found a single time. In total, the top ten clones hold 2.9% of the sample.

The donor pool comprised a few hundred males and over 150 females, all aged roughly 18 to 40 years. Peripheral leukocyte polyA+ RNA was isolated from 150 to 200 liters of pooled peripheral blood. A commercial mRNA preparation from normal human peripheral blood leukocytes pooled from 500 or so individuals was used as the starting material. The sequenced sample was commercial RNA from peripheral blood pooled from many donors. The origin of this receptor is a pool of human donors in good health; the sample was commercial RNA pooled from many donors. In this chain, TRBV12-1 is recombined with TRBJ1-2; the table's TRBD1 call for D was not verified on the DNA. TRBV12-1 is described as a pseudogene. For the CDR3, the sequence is CASSWGPNYGYTF. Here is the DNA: TGTGCCAGCAGCTGGGGCCCTAACTATGGCTACACCTTC.